This TCR beta chain comes out of a study of PD-1 blockade in classical Hodgkin lymphoma. Study observations and caveats: Exclusion applied to patients who initiated nivolumab less than 1 year following ASCT. Newly diagnosed patients were reported to start with lower TCR diversity than healthy donors. By C4D1, diversity of CD4+ TCRs had risen significantly, whereas that of CD8+ TCRs had not. Complete responders matched newly diagnosed patients in baseline diversity.

This clone was observed once. Its antigen remains unidentified. The CDR3 is made up of 15 amino acids. Germline CDR1 is SGHVS and CDR2 is FQNEAQ. With V trimmed by 0 bases and J by 2 bases, 2 bases remained unmatched. Sample time point: cycle 4 day 1 (C4D1), after five to seven weeks of nivolumab. Autologous stem cell transplantation was followed by relapse in every patient, and brentuximab vedotin exposure varied. Investigators isolated CD4+ T cells from thawed PBMCs through magnetic negative selection. Sequenced by immunoSEQ multiplex PCR; TCRdb stores in-frame clones only, minus some. The table includes around 16,000 clones, just under 80% detected once.

The chain joins TRBV7-8 to TRBJ2-7, with 9 bases lining up with TRBD2. The sample in question was CD4+ T cells from blood, obtained before the fourth cycle of nivolumab. This clonotype was sampled from a human donor with classical Hodgkin lymphoma. In nucleotides, the CDR3 is TGTGCCAGCAGCTTAGCACTAGCGGGTCCCTACGAGCAGTACTTC. As protein: CASSLALAGPYEQYF.